What follows describes a single T cell receptor beta chain. Its target is unknown. The CDR3 has 11 amino acids. V dropped 0 bases and J dropped 10 bases, with 6 bases sitting between them. CDR1 is SGHNT, CDR2 YYREEE, per germline (reference sequence). Single viable CD3+CD4+CD8-CD45RO+ cells were sorted as the memory CD4+ T cells. The sample comes from a study of memory CD4+ T cells and cytomegalovirus serostatus. Study overall: This sample comes from healthy Belgian adults, 9 CMV seropositive, about 25 seronegative.

Study-wide results and limits: The CMV-associated TCR signature appears largely within the CD4+ memory repertoire.

Profiling relied on immunoSEQ multiplex PCR, and the TCRdb table lists in-frame clones only, not all of them. Of just under 60,000 clones listed, about 81% are singletons. The clonotype originates from an adult in good health and CMV-seronegative. Sequenced: memory CD4+ T cells from blood. The rearrangement links TRBV5-4 to TRBJ2-3; D ambiguous. The CDR3 spells CASSLEGAQYF. The CDR3 bases are TGTGCCAGCAGCTTGGAGGGCGCGCAGTATTTT.